The 24 T cell receptor beta chains below all came from one sample that was sequenced in a study of memory CD4+ T cells and cytomegalovirus serostatus (dated by TCRdb to about 2019). Library method: the immunoSEQ multiplex PCR assay. TCRdb holds this immuneACCESS table with in-frame rearrangements only. Some clones are missing; in checked studies, unresolved V genes explain under half, and the rest has no known cause. The sample table lists about 50,000 clones, roughly 73% of them with a count of one. The ten largest clones take up about 0.6% of the sample. Single viable CD3+CD4+CD8-CD45RO+ cells were sorted as memory CD4+ T cells on a FACSAria II. Sequenced input: memory CD4+ T cells from blood. These receptors were obtained from an adult in good health and CMV-seronegative.

J is TRBJ1-3 and V is TRBV5-1; 8 bases are shared with TRBD1. Looked up from germline, CDR1 is SGHRS and CDR2 is YFSETQ. V was clipped by 4 bases and J by 0 bases; unmatched bases: 3. The CDR3 spans 15 residues. CDR3 sequence reads: CASSTGQGSGNTIYF. CDR3 coding DNA: TGCGCCAGCAGCACCGGACAGGGCTCTGGAAACACCATATATTTT.

The rearrangement joins TRBV28 to TRBJ2-3, with 9 bases aligning to TRBD2. The CDR3 length is 12 residues. Germline loops: CDR1 MDHEN, CDR2 SYDVKM. The V and J ends lost 6 bases and 9 bases, in that order; junction bases with no gene match: 4. CDR3 protein: CASSPGLATQYF. In DNA, the CDR3 is TGTGCCAGCAGCCCGGGACTAGCAACGCAGTATTTT.

The chain uses TRBV4-3 and TRBJ2-5; D might be TRBD2 (5 bases). The CDR3 has 14 amino acids. Looked up from germline, CDR1 is LGHNA and CDR2 is YSLEER. Trimming took off 3 bases at V and 5 bases at J, with 13 bases between the two ends. The CDR3 reads CASSQNQRGETQYF. CDR3 DNA sequence: TGCGCCAGCAGCCAGAACCAAAGAGGGGAGACCCAGTACTTC.

The V and J genes are TRBV6-5 and TRBJ2-1; possible D gene TRBD1, 5 bases. Germline V lookup: CDR1 MNHEY, CDR2 SVGAGI. V lost 0 bases to trimming and J lost 2 bases, with 11 bases between them. The CDR3 consists of 16 residues. The CDR3 spells CASSYSRKGTYNEQFF. The CDR3 bases are TGTGCCAGCAGTTACTCGCGTAAGGGGACCTACAATGAGCAGTTCTTC.

This clone is medium-sized by share. The V gene is TRBV5-4, the J gene TRBJ1-1; D not certain. The CDR3 has 13 residues. Germline-derived CDR1 and CDR2 are SGHNT and YYREEE (reference sequence). The ends were cut back, 0 bases at V and 7 bases at J, with 10 bases in the middle. CDR3 bases: TGTGCCAGCAGCTTGGGAGGTACCGGTGAAGCTTTCTTT. Its protein is CASSLGGTGEAFF.

The sample holds a few counts of this clone. This rearrangement joins TRBV18 to TRBJ2-1; the D gene is possibly TRBD1 (5 bases). The CDR3 consists of 15 residues. Deletions cut 3 bases from V and 5 bases from J, with 14 bases between. CDR1 and CDR2 (germline): KGHSH, LQKENI. DNA of the CDR3: TGTGCCAGCTCACCCCGGGTACAAGGGGACAATGAGCAGTTCTTC. This encodes CASSPRVQGDNEQFF.

The V call is TRBV7-2, the J call TRBJ1-3; no definite D call. V gave up 0 bases and J gave up 0 bases, with 3 bases separating them. The CDR3 contains 14 residues. Germline V lookup: CDR1 SGHTA, CDR2 FQGNSA. The chain's CDR3 is CASSLAGSGNTIYF. The CDR3 region has the DNA TGTGCCAGCAGCTTAGCAGGCTCTGGAAACACCATATATTTT.

V and J are TRBV10-3 and TRBJ2-7, with a possible D match to TRBD2 (5 bases). This CDR3 has 13 amino acids. Germline-derived CDR1 and CDR2 are ENHRY and SYGVKD. V gave up 0 bases and J gave up 7 bases, with 10 bases separating them. The CDR3 DNA reads TGTGCCATCAGTGAGTCGACCGCGGGTGAGCAGTACTTC. Protein product: CAISESTAGEQYF.

The rearrangement uses TRBV7-7 and TRBJ2-5; 9 nucleotides match TRBD2. This CDR3 spans 15 amino acids. Trimming removed 5 bases from V and 5 bases from J; junction bases left unmatched: 9. Germline CDR1 is SSHAT and CDR2 is FNYEAQ (reference sequence). The CDR3 here is CASSPVGSGGETQYF. The CDR3 DNA reads TGTGCCAGCAGCCCCGTGGGTAGCGGGGGTGAGACCCAGTACTTC.

This clone has a handful of counts. The chain is built from TRBV10-1 and TRBJ2-2, with 9 nucleotides matching TRBD2. The CDR3 has 17 residues. With V trimmed by 0 bases and J by 6 bases, 8 bases remained unmatched. Germline V gives CDR1 WNHNN, CDR2 SYGVQD (reference sequence). The CDR3 coding sequence is TGCGCCAGCAGTGAGTCGGCCGGGACTAGCAGGGCCGGGGAGCTGTTTTTT. It translates to CASSESAGTSRAGELFF.

This chain connects TRBV4-1 to TRBJ2-5, with D perhaps matching TRBD1 (5 bases). Trimming left V 5 bases short and J 2 bases short, with 12 bases between. Germline values: CDR1 MGHRA, CDR2 YSYEKL. The CDR3 contains 14 residues. The CDR3: CASSGGARQETQYF. CDR3 DNA: TGCGCCAGCAGCGGTGGGGCCCGGCAAGAGACCCAGTACTTC.

The chain joins TRBV5-1 to TRBJ1-2, with D maybe TRBD1 (6 bases). Germline CDR1 and CDR2: SGHRS and YFSETQ. This CDR3 region has 14 residues. The V and J ends lost 6 bases and 5 bases respectively, with 17 bases between them. The CDR3 DNA is TGCGCCAGCACCTCCGGGTCAGGGGTGTATGGCTACACCTTC. Translation gives CASTSGSGVYGYTF.

The gene calls are TRBV5-5 and TRBJ2-3; D uncertain. The V gene's germline CDR1 is SGHKS and CDR2 YYEKEE (reference sequence). Trimming removed 8 bases at V and 0 bases at J, with 10 bases between. CDR3 length: 13 residues. CDR3 protein: CASSEYSTDTQYF. The CDR3 DNA reads TGTGCCAGTTCGGAATATAGCACAGATACGCAGTATTTT.

This chain joins TRBV21-1 and TRBJ1-2; whether TRBD1, the table's D call, matches the DNA was not checked. TRBV21-1 is flagged as a pseudogene. The CDR3 is made up of 13 amino acids. The CDR3 sequence: CASSFDRDYGYTF. The CDR3 coding sequence is TGTGCCAGCAGCTTTGACAGGGACTATGGCTACACCTTC.

The CDR3 sequence: CASSSGNSGNTIYF. The CDR3 nucleotides read TGTGCCAGCAGCTCAGGGAATTCTGGAAACACCATATATTTT. This sequence joins TRBV7-8 and TRBJ1-3; tentatively, D is TRBD1 (5 bases). The CDR3 totals 14 residues. V gave up 4 bases and J gave up 1 base, with 8 bases separating them. The germline V gene encodes CDR1 SGHVS and CDR2 FQNEAQ.

The J gene is TRBJ2-2, the V gene TRBV15; either TRBD1 or TRBD2 may fit D (5 bases each). V was clipped by 5 bases and J by 2 bases, with 9 bases between them. The CDR3 extends over 14 amino acids. Per germline, CDR1 LNHNV and CDR2 YYDKDF (reference sequence). This CDR3 reads CATSGGRNTGELFF. Here the CDR3 DNA reads TGTGCCACCAGCGGGGGAAGAAACACCGGGGAGCTGTTTTTT.

The gene calls are TRBV6-1 and TRBJ1-1, with D perhaps TRBD1 (5 bases). V shed 11 bases and J shed 1 base, with 14 bases lying between them. Germline CDR1 is MNHNS and CDR2 is SASEGT. This CDR3 comprises 13 residues. CDR3 in DNA: TGTGCCGGACAAAACTCAGGGAACACTGAAGCTTTCTTT. As protein: CAGQNSGNTEAFF.

In DNA, the CDR3 is TGTGCCAGCAGTCCTGGGACAGCAAGCGGGATGACTTTC. Translation: CASSPGTASGMTF. This chain uses TRBV6-6 with TRBJ2-6; D possibly matches TRBD1 or TRBD2 (7 bases each). The ends were cut back, 5 bases at V and 17 bases at J, with 19 bases in the middle. The germline CDR1 and CDR2 sequences are MNHNY and SVGAGI (reference sequence). The CDR3 runs to 13 residues.

The chain joins TRBV30 to TRBJ1-2; D gene ambiguous. The CDR3 runs 15 residues. Germline CDR1 is GTSNPN and CDR2 is SVGIG (reference sequence). The V gene lost 0 bases and the J gene lost 0 bases, with 11 bases spanning the gap. The CDR3 is CAWSVGNWANYGYTF. CDR3 nucleotides: TGTGCCTGGAGTGTCGGGAATTGGGCTAACTATGGCTACACCTTC. Drawing the rest from reference TRBV30 and TRBJ1-2, the complete variable domain is SQTIHQWPATLVQPVGSPLSLECTVEGTSNPNLYWYRQAAGRGLQLLFYSVGIGQISSEVPQNLSASRPQDRQFILSSKKLLLSDSGFYLCAWSVGNWANYGYTFGSGTRLTVV.

The chain carries TRBV28 and TRBJ2-7; D remains unclear. Trimming took off 6 bases at V and 3 bases at J, with 9 bases between the two ends. Germline values: CDR1 MDHEN, CDR2 SYDVKM. The length of the CDR3 is 12 residues. The CDR3 loop is CASRLPGYEQYF. CDR3 coding DNA: TGTGCCAGCAGGCTGCCAGGCTACGAGCAGTACTTC.

The chain is built from TRBV7-9 and TRBJ2-2; the match to TRBD1 covers 9 bases. In germline, CDR1 is SEHNR, CDR2 FQNEAQ (reference sequence). V lost 5 bases to trimming and J lost 1 base; unmatched junction nucleotides: 5. There are 16 residues in the CDR3. The CDR3 here is CASSLRTGVNTGELFF. CDR3 bases: TGTGCCAGCAGCCTCAGGACAGGGGTGAACACCGGGGAGCTGTTTTTT.

The CDR3 spells CASSPEWGGEQYF. The CDR3 DNA sequence: TGTGCCAGCAGTCCCGAATGGGGGGGCGAGCAGTACTTC. This chain links TRBV6-5 with TRBJ2-7, with 7 positions matching TRBD2. There are 13 residues in the CDR3. The J segment lost 6 bases and the V segment lost 5 bases, leaving 7 bases of the junction unmatched. Germline V lookup: CDR1 MNHEY, CDR2 SVGAGI.

This chain joins TRBV10-3 and TRBJ1-1; the D gene is possibly TRBD1 (5 bases). The CDR3 sequence is 14 residues long. Trimming shortened V by 10 bases and J by 1 base, and 16 bases separated the two germline ends. CDR1 ENHRY and CDR2 SYGVKD come from the germline V gene. The CDR3 region is CATARGAENTEAFF. Written as DNA, the CDR3 is TGTGCCACCGCTAGGGGCGCGGAGAACACTGAAGCTTTCTTT.

The rearrangement links TRBV27 to TRBJ2-5; 7 bases match TRBD2. The CDR3 runs to 19 residues. With 5 bases clipped from V and 0 bases from J, the junction kept 18 bases outside the gene matches. Germline CDR1 is MNHEY and CDR2 is SMNVEV (reference sequence). The CDR3 DNA reads TGTGCCAGCAGTCACCACCCCAGACTAGCTCCTACGTACCAAGAGACCCAGTACTTC. Translated: CASSHHPRLAPTYQETQYF.